In this sample, the clone carrying this T cell receptor beta chain turned up many times. Its specificity is not known. The sample is drawn from a study of T cells in Graves' hyperthyroidism and ophthalmopathy. General study points: In validation, the model predicted ophthalmopathy. These predictions came a median about 6.2 months before onset. Blood also showed most of the thyroid clonotypes that were expanded above 0.001.

TCR beta CDR3 region amplification was performed from RNA transcripts. The TCR CDR3 was amplified in a first-round RT-PCR using the HTBI primer set. A single record per CDR3 protein comes from TCRdb applying MiXCR to the multiplex PCR reads. The table includes about 410,000 distinct CDR3 sequences, more than 12% detected once. Exclusion criteria comprised uncontrolled infection, other autoimmune disease, pregnancy or lactation. The CDR3 loop spans 19 amino acids. The trim removed 1 base at V and 5 bases at J, leaving 17 bases unmatched. The sequenced material came from blood. The sequence was collected from a woman between 25 and 40 years old with Graves' ophthalmopathy. The chain carries TRBV12-3 or TRBV12-4 and TRBJ1-1; 9 bases map to TRBD1. In DNA form, the CDR3 reads TGTGCCAGCAGTTTAGAGGCTTTAGGGACAGGGTGGGGGGGAACTGAAGCTTTCTTT. Amino acids: CASSLEALGTGWGGTEAFF.